This TCR beta chain was found in a study of blood T cell repertoires in COVID-19. Generated by immunoSEQ multiplex PCR, the TCRdb table keeps only in-frame clones and is missing some. The sample shows roughly 260,000 clones, 70% to 90% of them seen only once. The CDR3 contains 14 residues. Trimming left V 4 bases short and J 6 bases short, with 14 bases between. The V gene's germline CDR1 is SGHRS and CDR2 YFSETQ. The chain couples TRBV5-1 to TRBJ2-1, with a possible D match to TRBD2 (6 bases). The TCR sequence derives from a woman between 45 and 65 years old with acute or convalescent COVID-19. Sequenced sample: peripheral blood. The CDR3 DNA is TGCGCCAGCAGCCCGGGACTTGCTGGCAATGAGCAGTTCTTC. This sequence encodes CASSPGLAGNEQFF.